This passage covers 19 T cell receptor beta chains from one sample sequenced in a study of T cell changes during pregnancy in multiple sclerosis. Libraries were prepared by immunoSEQ multiplex PCR; TCRdb keeps only in-frame clonotypes and omits some of them. Found here are around 64,000 clones, about 90% of them singletons; the top ten hold 0.25% to 0.3%. The source material was CD4+ T cells from peripheral blood mononuclear cells, sampled after pregnancy. All receptors derive from a female donor with multiple sclerosis, enrolled in a pregnancy study.

This rearrangement joins TRBV27 to TRBJ1-5, with 10 bases that match TRBD1. CDR3 length: 21 amino acids. The ends lost 4 bases at V and 3 bases at J; junction bases unmatched: 21. CDR1 is MNHEY and CDR2 is SMNVEV in the germline V gene (reference sequence). The CDR3 DNA follows: TGTGCCAGCAGTTCAACCCCGGGACAGGGGCCGGCTTTTATATTCAATCAGCCCCAGCATTTT. It encodes CASSSTPGQGPAFIFNQPQHF.

The count of this clone is one. V and J are TRBV10-2 and TRBJ1-1, with 10 positions matching TRBD1. Germline loops: CDR1 WSHSY, CDR2 SAAADI. Losses at the gene ends were 2 bases for V and 4 bases for J; bases not matched to a gene: 4. There are 15 residues in the CDR3. In DNA form, the CDR3 reads TGCGCCAGCAGTGAGCCGGACAGGGGGAGCACTGAAGCTTTCTTT. Protein sequence: CASSEPDRGSTEAFF.

With respect to this clone: At one of its ends the junction is not consistent with the germline gene, which may arise from a read error. This chain connects TRBV6-1 to TRBJ1-1; D perhaps matches TRBD1 (5 bases). Germline-derived CDR1 and CDR2 are MNHNS and SASEGT. CDR3 length: 14 residues. The DNA of the CDR3 is TGTGCCAGCAGGGAAGGGGAGCTGAACACTGAAGCTTTCTTT. It yields the protein CASREGELNTEAFF.

Here the CDR3 DNA reads TGTGCCAGCAGCCAGGGGCCCTACGAGCAGTACTTC. Its protein product is CASSQGPYEQYF. The genes are TRBV28 and TRBJ2-7, with D perhaps TRBD1 (6 bases). In germline, CDR1 is MDHEN, CDR2 SYDVKM. Trimming removed 6 bases at V and 2 bases at J, with 8 bases between. The CDR3 is made up of 12 amino acids.

The rearrangement links TRBV21-1 to TRBJ1-1; TRBD1 is the table's D call, not checked against the DNA. TRBV21-1 is noted as a pseudogene. This CDR3 is built from 18 residues. The CDR3 sequence is CASSIDGTEGAKYTEAFF. CDR3 DNA sequence: TGTGCCAGCAGCATTGATGGGACAGAGGGGGCGAAGTACACTGAAGCTTTCTTT.

The chain has TRBV7-2 and TRBJ1-2; tentatively, D is TRBD1 (6 bases). The germline V gene has CDR1 SGHTA and CDR2 FQGNSA. This CDR3 has 15 amino acids. Trimming stripped 2 bases from V and 7 bases from J, with 17 bases between. DNA for the CDR3: TGTGCCAGCAGCTTATCCCAGGGGCAGATGGGTGGCTACACCTTC. This translates into CASSLSQGQMGGYTF.

V gene TRBV5-1 combines with J gene TRBJ1-1; TRBD1 aligns across 9 bases. J was trimmed by 0 bases and V by 3 bases; bases with no gene match: 0. The CDR3 sequence is 14 residues long. The germline CDR1 and CDR2 sequences are SGHRS and YFSETQ. The CDR3 coding sequence is TGCGCCAGCAGCTGGGACAGGGTGAACACTGAAGCTTTCTTT. It is translated as CASSWDRVNTEAFF.

This clone was seen just once. The chain couples TRBV29-1 to TRBJ2-7; D call uncertain. Trimming took off 5 bases at V and 6 bases at J, with 8 bases between the two ends. The V gene's germline CDR1 is SQVTM and CDR2 ANQGSEA. The CDR3 sequence is 10 residues long. CDR3 in DNA: TGCAGCGTTTCAGGTCCCGAGCAGTACTTC. Its translation is CSVSGPEQYF.

The V gene is TRBV6-1, the J gene TRBJ1-1; 8 bases are a match to TRBD1. This CDR3 is 15 amino acids long. Germline lookup yields CDR1 MNHNS and CDR2 SASEGT. J gave up 1 base and V 6 bases, and 7 bases lay outside the gene matches. In nucleotides, the CDR3 is TGTGCCAGCAGAGTATCGACAGGGGCGAACACTGAAGCTTTCTTT. Translating gives CASRVSTGANTEAFF.

This clone was detected only once. The chain links TRBV18 to TRBJ1-4; D is uncertain. Germline V gene data show CDR1 as KGHSH and CDR2 as LQKENI. This CDR3 is built from 15 residues. Trimming took off 2 bases at V and 5 bases at J, with 12 bases between the two ends. The CDR3 region is CASSPTRESNEKLFF. DNA for the CDR3: TGTGCCAGCTCACCAACGCGGGAGTCAAATGAAAAACTGTTTTTT. Drawing the rest from reference TRBV18 and TRBJ1-4, the complete variable domain is NAGVMQNPRHLVRRRGQEARLRCSPMKGHSHVYWYRQLPEEGLKFMVYLQKENIIDESGMPKERFSAEFPKEGPSILRIQQVVRGDSAAYFCASSPTRESNEKLFFGSGTQLSVL.

The chain recombines TRBV29-1 with TRBJ2-3; D not resolved. The CDR3 totals 15 residues. Trimming shortened V by 0 bases and J by 1 base, and 11 bases separated the two germline ends. Germline CDR1 is SQVTM and CDR2 is ANQGSEA. This CDR3 reads CSVEDRYGGTDTQYF. The CDR3 region has the DNA TGCAGCGTTGAAGATCGGTACGGAGGCACAGATACGCAGTATTTT.

With respect to this clone: This sample also contains other DNA sequences that code for the same CDR3. V gene TRBV28 combines with J gene TRBJ1-5; TRBD1 matches at 8 bases. The CDR3 has 13 amino acids. Trimming at V came to 5 bases and at J to 5 bases, leaving 2 bases not matched to a gene. Germline V lookup: CDR1 MDHEN, CDR2 SYDVKM. CDR3 nucleotides: TGTGCCAGCAGTCGACAGGGGCATCAGCCCCAGCATTTT. Its protein is CASSRQGHQPQHF. Together with reference TRBV28 and TRBJ1-5, the CDR3 gives the full variable domain: DVKVTQSSRYLVKRTGEKVFLECVQDMDHENMFWYRQDPGLGLRLIYFSYDVKMKEKGDIPEGYSVSREKKERFSLILESASTNQTSMYLCASSRQGHQPQHFGDGTRLSIL.

V gene TRBV7-9 combines with J gene TRBJ1-4, with 10 bases lining up with TRBD1. Germline-derived CDR1 and CDR2 are SEHNR and FQNEAQ (reference sequence). The V gene end was trimmed by 9 bases and the J gene end by 7 bases; junction bases not matched to a gene: 8. This CDR3 contains 14 residues. This chain's CDR3 is CASRWTGGSEKLFF. As DNA, the CDR3 is TGTGCCAGTCGGTGGACAGGGGGTAGTGAAAAACTGTTTTTT.

V and J are TRBV25-1 and TRBJ1-1, with 11 bases aligning to TRBD1. CDR1 and CDR2 (germline): MGHDK, SYGVNS. V was pared by 7 bases and J by 3 bases, with 13 bases of the junction left unmatched. The CDR3 loop spans 17 amino acids. The CDR3 sequence: CASTSRDRGMVDTEAFF. Written as DNA, the CDR3 is TGTGCCAGCACCTCCCGGGACAGGGGGATGGTGGACACTGAAGCTTTCTTT.

This clone has just one count. The chain joins TRBV21-1 to TRBJ2-5; TRBD1, as called in the table, went unchecked against the DNA. TRBV21-1 is recorded as a pseudogene. The CDR3 is 16 amino acids. CDR3 in amino acids: CASSKAQRTGVETQYF. For the CDR3, the DNA is TGTGCCAGCAGCAAAGCGCAACGGACAGGGGTAGAGACCCAGTACTTC.

This chain connects TRBV6-5 to TRBJ2-1; weak D call: TRBD1 (5 bases). Trimming took 3 bases from V and 6 from J, leaving 6 bases between them. Germline V lookup: CDR1 MNHEY, CDR2 SVGAGI. CDR3 length equals 12 residues. As DNA, the CDR3 is TGTGCCAGCAGTTATGGGGCCAATGAGCAGTTCTTC. Protein sequence: CASSYGANEQFF.

The chain uses TRBV19 and TRBJ1-5; tentatively, D is TRBD1 (6 bases). Between the trimmed V and J ends, which lost 3 bases and 4 bases, there was a span of 13 bases. Germline assignment: CDR1 LNHDA and CDR2 SQIVND (reference sequence). The CDR3 is 15 amino acids. This CDR3 is CASSIGRTENQPQHF. The CDR3 DNA sequence: TGTGCCAGTAGTATCGGGCGGACAGAAAATCAGCCCCAGCATTTT.

This chain connects TRBV11-2 to TRBJ2-1, with 10 positions matching TRBD1. Germline loops: CDR1 SGHAT, CDR2 FQNNGV. This CDR3 region has 14 residues. The trim removed 4 bases at V and 7 bases at J, leaving 4 bases unmatched. The CDR3 sequence: CASSSRDRGNEQFF. CDR3 nucleotide sequence: TGTGCCAGCAGCTCCCGGGACAGGGGAAATGAGCAGTTCTTC. The variable domain in full, with the rest retrieved from reference TRBV11-2 and TRBJ2-1, is EAGVAQSPRYKIIEKRQSVAFWCNPISGHATLYWYQQILGQGPKLLIQFQNNGVVDDSQLPKDRFSAERLKGVDSTLKIQPAKLEDSAVYLCASSSRDRGNEQFFGPGTRLTVL.

CDR3 nucleotide sequence: TGTGCCAGCAGCAGGGGACACGAGCAGTACTTC. It translates to CASSRGHEQYF. This rearrangement joins TRBV27 to TRBJ2-7, with a weak D call TRBD1 (6 bases). This CDR3 region has 11 residues. Trimming pared 6 bases from V and 5 bases from J, leaving 8 bases between. CDR1 and CDR2 (germline): MNHEY, SMNVEV (reference sequence).